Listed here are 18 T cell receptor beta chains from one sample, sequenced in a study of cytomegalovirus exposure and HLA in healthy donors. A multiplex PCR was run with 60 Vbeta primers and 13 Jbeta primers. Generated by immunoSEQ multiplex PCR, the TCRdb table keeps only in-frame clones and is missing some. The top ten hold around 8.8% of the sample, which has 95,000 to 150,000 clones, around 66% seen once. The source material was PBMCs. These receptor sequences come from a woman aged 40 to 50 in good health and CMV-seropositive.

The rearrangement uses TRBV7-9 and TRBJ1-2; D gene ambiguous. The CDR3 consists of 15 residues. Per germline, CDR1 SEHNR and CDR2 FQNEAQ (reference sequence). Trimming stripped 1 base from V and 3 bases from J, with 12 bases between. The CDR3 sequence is CASSLDRVRDYGYTF. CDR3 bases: TGTGCCAGCAGCTTAGACCGGGTCCGAGACTATGGCTACACCTTC.

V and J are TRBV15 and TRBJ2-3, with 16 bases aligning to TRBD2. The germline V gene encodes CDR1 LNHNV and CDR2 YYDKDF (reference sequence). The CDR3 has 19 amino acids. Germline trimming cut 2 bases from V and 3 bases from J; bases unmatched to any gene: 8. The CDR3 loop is CATSRKGLAGGPATDTQYF. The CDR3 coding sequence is TGTGCCACCAGCAGAAAGGGACTAGCGGGGGGGCCGGCGACAGATACGCAGTATTTT.

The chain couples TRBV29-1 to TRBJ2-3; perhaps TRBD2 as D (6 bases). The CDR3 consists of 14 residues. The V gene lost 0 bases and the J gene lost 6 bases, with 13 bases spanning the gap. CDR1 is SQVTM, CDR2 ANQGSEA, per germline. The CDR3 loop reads CSVEDRRLVDTQYF. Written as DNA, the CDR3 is TGCAGCGTTGAAGATCGGAGACTAGTTGATACGCAGTATTTT.

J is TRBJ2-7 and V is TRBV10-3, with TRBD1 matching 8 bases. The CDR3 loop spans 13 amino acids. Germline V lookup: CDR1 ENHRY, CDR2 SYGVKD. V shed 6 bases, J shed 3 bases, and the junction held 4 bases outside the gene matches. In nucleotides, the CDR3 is TGTGCCATCAGGGAACAGGGGGGCTACGAGCAGTACTTC. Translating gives CAIREQGGYEQYF.

The DNA of the CDR3 is TGTGCCAGCAGCACCCGGACAGATAGTTACTCCTACGAGCAGTACTTC. Protein: CASSTRTDSYSYEQYF. The V gene is TRBV11-2, the J gene TRBJ2-7; D might be TRBD1 (6 bases). Trimming took 5 bases from V and 0 from J, leaving 17 bases between them. CDR1 and CDR2 from the germline V gene are SGHAT and FQNNGV. The CDR3 has 16 amino acids.

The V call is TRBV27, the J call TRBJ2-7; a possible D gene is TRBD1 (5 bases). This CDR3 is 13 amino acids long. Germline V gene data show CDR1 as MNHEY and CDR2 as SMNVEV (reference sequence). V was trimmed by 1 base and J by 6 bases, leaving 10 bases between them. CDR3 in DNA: TGTGCCAGCAGTTTATTCCCAGGGATCGAGCAGTACTTC. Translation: CASSLFPGIEQYF.

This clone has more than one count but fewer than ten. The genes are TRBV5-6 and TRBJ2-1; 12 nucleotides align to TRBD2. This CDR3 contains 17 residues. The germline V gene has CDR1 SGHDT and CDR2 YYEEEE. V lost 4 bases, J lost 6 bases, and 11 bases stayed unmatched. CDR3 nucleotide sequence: TGTGCCAGCAGCCCCGGGACTAGCGGGCTTCGGGGCAATGAGCAGTTCTTC. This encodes CASSPGTSGLRGNEQFF.

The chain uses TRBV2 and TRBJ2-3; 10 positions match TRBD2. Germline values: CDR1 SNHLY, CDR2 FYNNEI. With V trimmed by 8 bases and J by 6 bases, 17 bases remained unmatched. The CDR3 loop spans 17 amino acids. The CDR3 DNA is TGTGCCAGCGCCGGAGATCTAGCGGGGGTATTTTTGGATACGCAGTATTTT. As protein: CASAGDLAGVFLDTQYF.

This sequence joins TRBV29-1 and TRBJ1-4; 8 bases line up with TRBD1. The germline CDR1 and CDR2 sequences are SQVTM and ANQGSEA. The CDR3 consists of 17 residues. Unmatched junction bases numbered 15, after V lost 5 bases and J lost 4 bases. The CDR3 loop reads CSVHQDRTGLFNEKLFF. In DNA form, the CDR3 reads TGCAGCGTTCACCAAGACCGGACAGGGCTGTTTAATGAAAAACTGTTTTTT.

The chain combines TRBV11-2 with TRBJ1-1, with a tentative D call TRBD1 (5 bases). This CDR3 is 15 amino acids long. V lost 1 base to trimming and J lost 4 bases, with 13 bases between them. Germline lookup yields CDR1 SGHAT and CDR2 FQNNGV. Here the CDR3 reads CASSLAVSGGTEAFF. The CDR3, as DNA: TGTGCCAGCAGCTTAGCTGTTTCGGGGGGCACTGAAGCTTTCTTT.

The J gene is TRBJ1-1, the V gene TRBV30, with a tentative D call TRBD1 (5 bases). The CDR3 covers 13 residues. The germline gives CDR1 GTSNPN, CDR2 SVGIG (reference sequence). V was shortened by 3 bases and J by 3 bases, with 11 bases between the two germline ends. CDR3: CAWRIGGDTEAFF. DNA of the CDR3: TGTGCCTGGAGAATCGGGGGAGACACTGAAGCTTTCTTT.

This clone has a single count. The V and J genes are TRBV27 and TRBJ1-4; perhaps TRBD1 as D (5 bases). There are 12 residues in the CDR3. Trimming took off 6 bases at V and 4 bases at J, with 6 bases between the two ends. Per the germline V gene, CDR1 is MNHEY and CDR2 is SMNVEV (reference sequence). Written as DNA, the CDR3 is TGTGCCAGCAGGACAGTTAATGAAAAACTGTTTTTT. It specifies CASRTVNEKLFF.

CDR3 coding DNA: TGTGCCAGCAGTTATAATGCAGTCATGAACACTGAAGCTTTCTTT. Translating gives CASSYNAVMNTEAFF. The gene calls are TRBV6-5 and TRBJ1-1; D uncertain. The CDR3 runs 15 residues. CDR1 MNHEY and CDR2 SVGAGI come from the germline V gene. V lost 3 bases and J lost 0, with 11 bases in between.

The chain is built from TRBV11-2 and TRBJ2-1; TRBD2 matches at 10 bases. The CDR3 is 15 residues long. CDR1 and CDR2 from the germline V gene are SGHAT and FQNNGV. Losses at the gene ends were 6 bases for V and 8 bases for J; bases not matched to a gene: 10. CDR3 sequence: CASRDSGGARYEQFF. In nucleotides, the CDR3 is TGTGCCAGCAGAGACAGCGGGGGGGCTCGCTATGAGCAGTTCTTC.

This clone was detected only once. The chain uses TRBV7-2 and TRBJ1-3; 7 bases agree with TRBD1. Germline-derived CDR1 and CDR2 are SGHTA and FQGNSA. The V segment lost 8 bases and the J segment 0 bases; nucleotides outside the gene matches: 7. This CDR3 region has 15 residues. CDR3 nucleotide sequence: TGTGCCAGCGGGTGGACAGGCACCTCTGGAAACACCATATATTTT. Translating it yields CASGWTGTSGNTIYF.

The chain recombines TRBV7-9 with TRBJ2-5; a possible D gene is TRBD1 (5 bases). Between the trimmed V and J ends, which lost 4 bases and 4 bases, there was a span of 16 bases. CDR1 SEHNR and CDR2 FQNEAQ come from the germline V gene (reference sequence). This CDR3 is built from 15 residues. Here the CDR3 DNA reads TGTGCCAGCAGCTATCCTCGACAGAGCTTAGAGACCCAGTACTTC. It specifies CASSYPRQSLETQYF.

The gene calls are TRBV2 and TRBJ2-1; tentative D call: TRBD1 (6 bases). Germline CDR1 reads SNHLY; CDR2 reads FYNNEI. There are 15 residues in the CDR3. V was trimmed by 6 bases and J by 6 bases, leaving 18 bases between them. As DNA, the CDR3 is TGTGCCAGCAGCGGGGACACCGAGGCCCCCAATGAGCAGTTCTTC. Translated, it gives CASSGDTEAPNEQFF.

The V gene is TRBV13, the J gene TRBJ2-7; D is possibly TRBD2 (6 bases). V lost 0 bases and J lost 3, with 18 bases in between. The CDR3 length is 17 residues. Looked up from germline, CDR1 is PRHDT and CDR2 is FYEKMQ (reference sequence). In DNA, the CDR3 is TGTGCCAGCAGCTTAGGTCTGCGGGACGGAATGTACTACGAGCAGTACTTC. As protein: CASSLGLRDGMYYEQYF. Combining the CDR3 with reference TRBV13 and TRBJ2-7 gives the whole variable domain AAGVIQSPRHLIKEKRETATLKCYPIPRHDTVYWYQQGPGQDPQFLISFYEKMQSDKGSIPDRFSAQQFSDYHSELNMSSLELGDSALYFCASSLGLRDGMYYEQYFGPGTRLTVT.